This is a list of T cell receptor beta chains from one sample in a study of blood T cell repertoires in COVID-19. Assay: immunoSEQ multiplex PCR; the TCRdb copy retains only in-frame clones and omits some. Here the sample spans more than 45,000 clones, more than 75% being singletons. The sequenced material came from peripheral blood. These receptors all come from a woman in her sixties with acute or convalescent COVID-19. Each CDR3 is given with its conserved first and last residue. Fields, in order: CDR3 length, D gene, V gene, clone size, J gene, CDR3 DNA, CDR3 protein. A D gene is named only where the DNA matches it firmly. The size entry is marked missing in some rows and otherwise reads once, few, many or a size class.

cdr3_length: 12; d_call: TRBD2; v_call: TRBV6-2/TRBV6-3; clone_size: NA; j_call: TRBJ2-5; cdr3_nt: TGTGCCAGCAGTTACCCGGGGGGGACCCAGTACTTC; cdr3_aa: CASSYPGGTQYF
cdr3_length: 17; d_call: TRBD2; v_call: TRBV9; clone_size: NA; j_call: TRBJ2-1; cdr3_nt: TGTGCCAGCAGCGACAGACTAGCGGGGGGAAACTACAATGAGCAGTTCTTC; cdr3_aa: CASSDRLAGGNYNEQFF
cdr3_length: 15; d_call: TRBD1; v_call: TRBV9; clone_size: once; j_call: TRBJ1-1; cdr3_nt: TGTGCCAGCAGCCGCCCGGGACAGGGGGAACTTGAAGCTTTCTTT; cdr3_aa: CASSRPGQGELEAFF
cdr3_length: 13; d_call: NA; v_call: TRBV6-5; clone_size: few; j_call: TRBJ1-2; cdr3_nt: TGTGCCAGCAGTTACCCAGGGTCCCATGGCTACACCTTC; cdr3_aa: CASSYPGSHGYTF
cdr3_length: 13; d_call: NA; v_call: TRBV7-9; clone_size: NA; j_call: TRBJ1-6; cdr3_nt: TGTGCCAGCAGCTCGGAGAATGATTCACCCCTCCACTTT; cdr3_aa: CASSSENDSPLHF
cdr3_length: 17; d_call: TRBD2; v_call: TRBV19; clone_size: NA; j_call: TRBJ2-3; cdr3_nt: TGTGCCAGTAGTATAGATGGGGTTAGGAGCGGGGCGGATACGCAGTATTTT; cdr3_aa: CASSIDGVRSGADTQYF
cdr3_length: 14; d_call: NA; v_call: TRBV27; clone_size: NA; j_call: TRBJ1-5; cdr3_nt: TGTGCCAGCAGTTCGGGGGGCTTGGATCAGCCCCAGCATTTT; cdr3_aa: CASSSGGLDQPQHF
cdr3_length: 13; d_call: NA; v_call: TRBV10-3; clone_size: NA; j_call: TRBJ1-6; cdr3_nt: TGTGCCATCAGTGAACAGGGACATTCACCCCTCCACTTT; cdr3_aa: CAISEQGHSPLHF
cdr3_length: 14; d_call: NA; v_call: TRBV28; clone_size: NA; j_call: TRBJ1-6; cdr3_nt: TGTGCCAGCAGATTGACAGGAGTCAATTCACCCCTCCACTTT; cdr3_aa: CASRLTGVNSPLHF
cdr3_length: 16; d_call: TRBD2; v_call: TRBV6-2/TRBV6-3; clone_size: NA; j_call: TRBJ2-1; cdr3_nt: TGTGCCAGCAGTTACTGGGGACTAGCGGGGGAAGATGAGCAGTTCTTC; cdr3_aa: CASSYWGLAGEDEQFF
cdr3_length: 14; d_call: TRBD1; v_call: TRBV9; clone_size: once; j_call: TRBJ1-3; cdr3_nt: TGTGCCAGCAGCGGACAGGGGGCTGGAAACACCATATATTTT; cdr3_aa: CASSGQGAGNTIYF